Shown below are 32 T cell receptor beta chains from a single sample sequenced in a study of T cell repertoires in cytomegalovirus infection. TCRdb re-called the reads through MiXCR, storing one row per CDR3 protein. The sample has 150,000 to 200,000 distinct CDR3 sequences, roughly 18% seen once; the top ten hold about 17%. Material: CD8+ T cells from PBMCs. These receptors were taken from a human donor in good health (CMV status not recorded). Some clones in this sample may be carry-over from other donors' samples.

The V gene is TRBV3-1, the J gene TRBJ2-1; tentative D call: TRBD2 (5 bases). The CDR3 sequence is 13 residues long. The V end was cut by 5 bases, the J end by 7 bases, with 12 bases between. Germline V lookup: CDR1 LGHDT, CDR2 YNNKEL (reference sequence). CDR3 protein: CASSGEGPNEQFF. CDR3 sequence (DNA): TGTGCCAGCAGCGGCGAGGGCCCAAATGAGCAGTTCTTC.

This clonotype was counted only a few times. J is TRBJ2-7 and V is TRBV28, with D possibly TRBD1 on 5 matching bases. Per germline, CDR1 MDHEN and CDR2 SYDVKM. The CDR3 has 14 residues. Trimming cost V 5 bases and J 7 bases, with 18 bases left between them. CDR3 protein: CASSPDTQSGEQYF. As DNA, the CDR3 is TGTGCCAGCAGTCCGGACACCCAGTCCGGGGAGCAGTACTTC. Full variable domain (remainder filled in from reference TRBV28 and TRBJ2-7): DVKVTQSSRYLVKRTGEKVFLECVQDMDHENMFWYRQDPGLGLRLIYFSYDVKMKEKGDIPEGYSVSREKKERFSLILESASTNQTSMYLCASSPDTQSGEQYFGPGTRLTVT.

There are a few counts of this clonotype. The V call is TRBV7-2, the J call TRBJ2-1; D is undetermined. Germline lookup yields CDR1 SGHTA and CDR2 FQGNSA. The ends were cut back, 5 bases at V and 9 bases at J, with 11 bases in the middle. The CDR3 has 12 amino acids. The DNA of the CDR3 is TGTGCCAGCAGCGTAGGAGTGACTGAGCAGTTCTTC. It specifies CASSVGVTEQFF.

This clonotype appeared a few times. The chain joins TRBV7-3 to TRBJ1-1, with TRBD1 as a possible D gene (5 bases). The CDR3 has 13 residues. Per the germline V gene, CDR1 is SGHTA and CDR2 is FQGTGA. The ends were cut back, 4 bases at V and 5 bases at J, with 11 bases in the middle. The DNA for the CDR3 is TGTGCCAGCAGCTGGGACTTAAGGACTGAAGCTTTCTTT. It encodes CASSWDLRTEAFF.

As to this clonotype: Possible read error: a much larger clone is one base away. The rearrangement uses TRBV7-2 and TRBJ1-5; D may be TRBD1 (6 bases). CDR3 length: 15 amino acids. Germline V CDR1 and CDR2: SGHTA, FQGNSA. The germline V and J ends were trimmed by 6 bases and 4 bases, with 16 bases remaining between them. CDR3 protein: CASSPGQRGNQPQHF. Here the CDR3 DNA reads TGTGCCAGCAGTCCCGGACAGCGCGGGAATCAGCCCCAGCATTTT. Together with reference TRBV7-2 and TRBJ1-5, the CDR3 gives the full variable domain: GAGVSQSPSNKVTEKGKDVELRCDPISGHTALYWYRQSLGQGLEFLIYFQGNSAPDKSGLPSDRFSAERTGGSVSTLTIQRTQQEDSAVYLCASSPGQRGNQPQHFGDGTRLSIL.

This chain links TRBV24-1 with TRBJ2-2; the D is unclear. Germline V gene sequence: CDR1 KGHDR, CDR2 SFDVKD. Trimming stripped 8 bases from V and 3 bases from J, with 15 bases between. This CDR3 spans 15 amino acids. The CDR3 region is CATKSGPSDTGELFF. The CDR3 nucleotides are TGTGCCACCAAGAGTGGACCCAGTGACACCGGGGAGCTGTTTTTT.

This clonotype was found a few times. The chain uses TRBV7-2 and TRBJ2-7, with D tentatively TRBD1 (5 bases). The V and J ends lost 1 base and 2 bases respectively, with 12 bases between them. The V gene's germline CDR1 is SGHTA and CDR2 FQGNSA. CDR3 length: 15 amino acids. This chain's CDR3 is CASSLGLGAAYEQYF. In DNA form, the CDR3 reads TGTGCCAGCAGCTTAGGATTAGGGGCCGCCTACGAGCAGTACTTC.

This clonotype was recorded a few times. The chain is built from TRBV6-2 or TRBV6-3 and TRBJ2-2; 9 bases map to TRBD1. CDR3 length: 19 residues. Trimming took 2 bases from V and 0 from J; bases not matched to a gene: 10. The V gene's germline CDR1 is MNHEY and CDR2 SVGEGT. The CDR3 region has the DNA TGTGCCAGCAGTTACCCAACCATTGGGACAGGGCCGAACACCGGGGAGCTGTTTTTT. Protein: CASSYPTIGTGPNTGELFF.

This clonotype was seen only a few times. The V gene is TRBV7-3, the J gene TRBJ2-3; D possibly matches TRBD1 or TRBD2 (6 bases each). In germline, CDR1 is SGHTA, CDR2 FQGTGA. CDR3 length: 15 amino acids. Trimming cost V 2 bases and J 2 bases, with 11 bases left between them. This CDR3 reads CASSLGGGTTDTQYF. The CDR3 coding sequence is TGTGCCAGCAGCTTAGGGGGCGGGACCACAGATACGCAGTATTTT.

The chain is built from TRBV14 and TRBJ2-1, with 15 bases matching TRBD2. The CDR3 is 16 amino acids. Germline CDR1 is SGHDN and CDR2 is FVKESK. V trimming: 4 bases; J trimming: 7 bases; junction bases outside the gene matches: 5. CDR3 residues: CASSLRTSGRANEQFF. Here the CDR3 DNA reads TGTGCCAGCAGCCTCAGGACTAGCGGGAGGGCGAATGAGCAGTTCTTC.

The table lists this clonotype with a few counts. The chain recombines TRBV7-2 with TRBJ1-5; D is perhaps TRBD1 (6 bases). The CDR3 sequence is 15 residues long. V lost 5 bases and J 5 bases, leaving 16 bases between the germline ends. Per germline, CDR1 SGHTA and CDR2 FQGNSA. The CDR3 protein is CASSPTGPQDQPQHF. As DNA, the CDR3 is TGTGCCAGCAGCCCGACAGGACCCCAGGATCAGCCCCAGCATTTT.

The rearrangement joins TRBV7-2 to TRBJ1-2, with a tentative D call TRBD1 (6 bases). V gave up 5 bases and J gave up 6 bases, with 16 bases separating them. Germline-derived CDR1 and CDR2 are SGHTA and FQGNSA. This CDR3 contains 14 residues. The CDR3 DNA is TGTGCCAGCAGCCCTACCGGGACAACGAATGGCTACACCTTC. As protein: CASSPTGTTNGYTF.

V gene TRBV29-1 combines with J gene TRBJ1-4; TRBD1 aligns across 11 bases. Per germline, CDR1 SQVTM and CDR2 ANQGSEA. The length of the CDR3 is 14 residues. With 7 bases clipped from V and 8 bases from J, the junction kept 9 bases outside the gene matches. CDR3 nucleotides: TGCAGCGCCGGAGTATGGGACAGGGGGGAAAAACTGTTTTTT. Translation: CSAGVWDRGEKLFF. Variable domain in full (rest from reference TRBV29-1 and TRBJ1-4): SAVISQKPSRDICQRGTSLTIQCQVDSQVTMMFWYRQQPGQSLTLIATANQGSEATYESGFVIDKFPISRPNLTFSTLTVSNMSPEDSSIYLCSAGVWDRGEKLFFGSGTQLSVL.

This clonotype appeared many times. The chain joins TRBV15 to TRBJ2-3, with 12 bases fitting TRBD1. Unmatched junction bases numbered 8, after V lost 8 bases and J lost 2 bases. Germline V CDR1 and CDR2: LNHNV, YYDKDF (reference sequence). CDR3 length: 16 residues. This chain's CDR3 is CATSLRDRGPTDTQYF. The CDR3, as DNA: TGTGCCACCTCACTCCGGGACAGGGGGCCCACAGATACGCAGTATTTT.

The J gene is TRBJ2-7, the V gene TRBV5-5; 7 bases line up with TRBD1. V was pared by 4 bases and J by 3 bases, with 4 bases of the junction left unmatched. Germline V gives CDR1 SGHKS, CDR2 YYEKEE (reference sequence). This CDR3 contains 13 residues. In nucleotides, the CDR3 is TGTGCCAGCAGCGGGGGACAGAGCTACGAGCAGTACTTC. This translates into CASSGGQSYEQYF. Full variable domain (missing parts from reference TRBV5-5 and TRBJ2-7): DAGVTQSPTHLIKTRGQQVTLRCSPISGHKSVSWYQQVLGQGPQFIFQYYEKEERGRGNFPDRFSARQFPNYSSELNVNALLLGDSALYLCASSGGQSYEQYFGPGTRLTVT.

This clonotype was counted a few times. This chain connects TRBV20-1 to TRBJ2-1; D is tentatively TRBD1 or TRBD2 (6 bases each). The CDR3 runs to 16 residues. V gave up 0 bases and J gave up 2 bases, with 14 bases separating them. CDR1 is DFQATT and CDR2 is SNEGSKA in the germline V gene (reference sequence). The CDR3 spells CSARDEGGNAYNEQFF. The CDR3 DNA follows: TGCAGTGCTAGAGATGAGGGGGGAAACGCCTACAATGAGCAGTTCTTC.

Note on this clonotype: Relative to the germline gene, one junction end is altered; a read error may explain this. J is TRBJ2-2 and V is TRBV12-3 or TRBV12-4; D not certain. The CDR3 length is 15 residues. For the CDR3, the DNA is TGTGCTAGCAGTTTTTCCGGGCCGAACACCGGGGAGCTGTTTTTT. It translates to CASSFSGPNTGELFF.

This clonotype was seen ten or more times. The gene calls are TRBV7-2 and TRBJ2-1; tentatively, D is TRBD2 (6 bases). The CDR3 spans 15 residues. The germline V gene encodes CDR1 SGHTA and CDR2 FQGNSA. Trimming removed 5 bases from V and 6 bases from J, with 17 bases in between. In nucleotides, the CDR3 is TGTGCCAGCAGCCGGGGACTCGGGGTAGGCAATGAGCAGTTCTTC. Its protein is CASSRGLGVGNEQFF. The full variable domain, with the rest looked up from reference TRBV7-2 and TRBJ2-1, is GAGVSQSPSNKVTEKGKDVELRCDPISGHTALYWYRQSLGQGLEFLIYFQGNSAPDKSGLPSDRFSAERTGGSVSTLTIQRTQQEDSAVYLCASSRGLGVGNEQFFGPGTRLTVL.

The table lists this clonotype with a few counts. This sequence joins TRBV7-2 and TRBJ2-4; a possible D gene is TRBD2 (7 bases). Germline CDR1 is SGHTA and CDR2 is FQGNSA. The CDR3 runs to 17 residues. V lost 5 bases and J lost 12, with 29 bases in between. Written as DNA, the CDR3 is TGTGCCAGCAGCGTCAACTTCGGGGGGCGTCGACGTTATACTCAGTACTTC. Amino acid sequence: CASSVNFGGRRRYTQYF.

This clonotype was seen a handful of times. The V gene is TRBV10-3, the J gene TRBJ2-1, with a tentative D call TRBD1 (6 bases). Germline loops: CDR1 ENHRY, CDR2 SYGVKD. This CDR3 spans 11 amino acids. Trimming stripped 5 bases from V and 7 bases from J, with 6 bases between. CDR3: CAISQGNEQFF. DNA for the CDR3: TGTGCCATCAGTCAGGGGAATGAGCAGTTCTTC.

This clonotype was detected a few times. The V gene is TRBV7-2, the J gene TRBJ2-3, with D possibly TRBD2 on 5 matching bases. V was trimmed by 2 bases and J by 2 bases, leaving 17 bases between them. There are 17 residues in the CDR3. Germline CDR1 reads SGHTA; CDR2 reads FQGNSA. CDR3 DNA sequence: TGTGCCAGCAGCTTAAGCAGAGGGCAGATCATCACAGATACGCAGTATTTT. This gives the protein CASSLSRGQIITDTQYF. The whole variable domain, filled in from reference TRBV7-2 and TRBJ2-3, reads GAGVSQSPSNKVTEKGKDVELRCDPISGHTALYWYRQSLGQGLEFLIYFQGNSAPDKSGLPSDRFSAERTGGSVSTLTIQRTQQEDSAVYLCASSLSRGQIITDTQYFGPGTRLTVL.

The CDR3 loop reads CASSAGQGAYEQYF. The DNA of the CDR3 is TGTGCCAGCAGCGCGGGACAAGGAGCCTACGAGCAGTACTTC. The chain combines TRBV7-2 with TRBJ2-7; D could derive from TRBD1 or TRBD2 (6 bases each). The CDR3 length is 14 residues. Germline values: CDR1 SGHTA, CDR2 FQGNSA. V lost 5 bases, J lost 2 bases, and 13 bases lay in between.

Ten or more counts support this clonotype. The chain employs TRBV6-2 or TRBV6-3 and TRBJ2-3; tentative D call: TRBD1 (6 bases). Trimming shortened V by 0 bases and J by 0 bases, and 10 bases separated the two germline ends. The CDR3 runs to 16 residues. CDR1 and CDR2 from the germline V gene are MNHEY and SVGEGT. In DNA form, the CDR3 reads TGTGCCAGCAGTTACTCGAGCCAGGGGAGCACAGATACGCAGTATTTT. Protein product: CASSYSSQGSTDTQYF.

This clonotype was observed a few times. V and J are TRBV7-3 and TRBJ2-1; the D is unclear. The CDR3 is 14 residues long. The V end lost 1 base, the J end lost 8 bases, and 12 bases lay between the germline ends. Germline V CDR1 and CDR2: SGHTA, FQGTGA. This CDR3 is CASSLMTGLHEQFF. CDR3 bases: TGTGCCAGCAGCTTAATGACTGGCCTCCATGAGCAGTTCTTC.

This clonotype showed up just a few times. This CDR3 is CASSPKDLREQFF. The CDR3 DNA is TGTGCCAGCAGTCCGAAGGACCTTCGGGAGCAGTTCTTC. The chain carries TRBV28 and TRBJ2-1; D gene ambiguous. The germline V gene encodes CDR1 MDHEN and CDR2 SYDVKM. The CDR3 spans 13 residues. V shed 5 bases and J shed 10 bases, with 15 bases lying between them.

The DNA for the CDR3 is TGTGCCAGCAGCTACACCGGGACCCCCGTAGAAGCTTTCTTT. It is translated as CASSYTGTPVEAFF. The chain recombines TRBV7-9 with TRBJ1-1; D is possibly TRBD1 (5 bases). The germline V and J ends were trimmed by 4 bases and 8 bases, with 17 bases remaining between them. Germline V lookup: CDR1 SEHNR, CDR2 FQNEAQ (reference sequence). This CDR3 has 14 amino acids.

V and J are TRBV28 and TRBJ2-1; 12 bases match TRBD2. The V gene end was trimmed by 7 bases and the J gene end by 7 bases; junction bases not matched to a gene: 8. The CDR3 is 15 residues long. From germline, CDR1 is MDHEN and CDR2 SYDVKM. CDR3: CASTGGLAGYNEQFF. The CDR3 DNA reads TGTGCCAGCACGGGGGGACTAGCGGGCTATAATGAGCAGTTCTTC.

The rearrangement links TRBV5-6 to TRBJ2-5; D is possibly TRBD2 (5 bases). Germline values: CDR1 SGHDT, CDR2 YYEEEE. Trimming removed 1 base at V and 6 bases at J, with 13 bases between. The CDR3 loop spans 14 amino acids. The CDR3 spells CASSLSAGRKTQYF. CDR3 in DNA: TGTGCCAGCAGCTTGTCGGCGGGTCGTAAGACCCAGTACTTC.

This clonotype was observed a few times. The CDR3 spells CASRPIGVDEQFF. CDR3 in DNA: TGTGCCAGCAGGCCTATTGGGGTGGATGAGCAGTTCTTC. The V and J genes are TRBV28 and TRBJ2-1; D not certain. V was trimmed by 6 bases and J by 8 bases, leaving 14 bases between them. This CDR3 is built from 13 residues. The V gene's germline CDR1 is MDHEN and CDR2 SYDVKM.

The chain couples TRBV7-9 to TRBJ2-1; a weak D match, TRBD2 (6 bases). There are 16 residues in the CDR3. Germline lookup yields CDR1 SEHNR and CDR2 FQNEAQ (reference sequence). The germline V and J ends were trimmed by 5 bases and 0 bases, with 14 bases remaining between them. CDR3 residues: CASSPPDGSSYNEQFF. CDR3 in DNA: TGTGCCAGCAGCCCCCCCGACGGGAGCTCCTACAATGAGCAGTTCTTC.

This clonotype was counted only a few times. The rearrangement joins TRBV7-6 to TRBJ1-3; no reliable D call. Germline CDR1 SGHVS, CDR2 FNYEAQ. The CDR3 is 14 amino acids. V was shortened by 1 base and J by 1 base, with 5 bases between the two germline ends. For the CDR3, the DNA is TGTGCCAGCAGCTTAGGAGGTTCTGGAAACACCATATATTTT. Amino acids: CASSLGGSGNTIYF.

The V and J genes are TRBV11-1 and TRBJ2-1, with 7 bases fitting TRBD1. Germline CDR1 SGHAT, CDR2 FQDESV (reference sequence). The CDR3 covers 16 residues. Trimming took 6 bases from V and 1 from J; bases not matched to a gene: 9. The CDR3 loop reads CASSASTGESYNEQFF. The DNA of the CDR3 is TGTGCCAGCAGTGCCTCAACAGGGGAATCCTACAATGAGCAGTTCTTC.